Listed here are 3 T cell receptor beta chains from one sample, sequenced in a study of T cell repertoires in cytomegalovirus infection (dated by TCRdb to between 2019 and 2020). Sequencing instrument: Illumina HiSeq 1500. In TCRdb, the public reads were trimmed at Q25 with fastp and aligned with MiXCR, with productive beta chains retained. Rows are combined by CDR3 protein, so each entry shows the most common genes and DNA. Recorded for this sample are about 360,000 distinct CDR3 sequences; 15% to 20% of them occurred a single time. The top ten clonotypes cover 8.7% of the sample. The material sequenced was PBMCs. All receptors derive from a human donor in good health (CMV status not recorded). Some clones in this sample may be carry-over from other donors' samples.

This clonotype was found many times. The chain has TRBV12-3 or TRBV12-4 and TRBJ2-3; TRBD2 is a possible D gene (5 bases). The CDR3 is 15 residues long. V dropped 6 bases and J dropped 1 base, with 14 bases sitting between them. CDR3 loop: CASRERTAGTDTQYF. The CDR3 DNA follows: TGTGCCAGCAGGGAGCGGACTGCCGGCACAGATACGCAGTATTTT.

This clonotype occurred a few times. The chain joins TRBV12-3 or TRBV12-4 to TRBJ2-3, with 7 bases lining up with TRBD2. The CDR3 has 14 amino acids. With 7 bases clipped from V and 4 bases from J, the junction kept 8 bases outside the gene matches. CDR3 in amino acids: CASKRREGADTQYF. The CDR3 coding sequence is TGTGCCAGCAAAAGAAGGGAGGGAGCAGATACGCAGTATTTT.

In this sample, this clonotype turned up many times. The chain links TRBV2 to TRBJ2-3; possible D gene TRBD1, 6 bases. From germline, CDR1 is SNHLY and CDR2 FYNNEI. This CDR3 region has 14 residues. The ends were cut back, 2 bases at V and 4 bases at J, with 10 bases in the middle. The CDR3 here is CASSEKQGSDTQYF. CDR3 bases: TGTGCCAGCAGTGAAAAACAGGGCTCAGATACGCAGTATTTT.